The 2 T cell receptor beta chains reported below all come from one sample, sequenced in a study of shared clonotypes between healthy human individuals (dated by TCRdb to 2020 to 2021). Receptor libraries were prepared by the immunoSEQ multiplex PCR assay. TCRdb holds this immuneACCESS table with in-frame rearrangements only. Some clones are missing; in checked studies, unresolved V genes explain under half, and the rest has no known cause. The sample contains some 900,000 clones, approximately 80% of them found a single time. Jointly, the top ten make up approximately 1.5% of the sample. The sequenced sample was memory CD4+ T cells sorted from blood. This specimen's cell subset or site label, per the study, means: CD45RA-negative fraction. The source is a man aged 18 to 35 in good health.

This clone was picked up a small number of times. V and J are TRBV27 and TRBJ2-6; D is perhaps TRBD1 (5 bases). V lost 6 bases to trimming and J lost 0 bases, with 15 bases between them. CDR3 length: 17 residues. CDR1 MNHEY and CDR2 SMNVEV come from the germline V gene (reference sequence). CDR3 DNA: TGTGCCAGCAGCCGGGCCCAGGGTCTCTCTGGGGCCAACGTCCTGACTTTC. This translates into CASSRAQGLSGANVLTF.

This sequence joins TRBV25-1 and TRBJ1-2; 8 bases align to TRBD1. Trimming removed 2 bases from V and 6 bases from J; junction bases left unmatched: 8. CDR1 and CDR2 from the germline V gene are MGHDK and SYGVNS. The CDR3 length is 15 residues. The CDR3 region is CASSERRTGSNGYTF. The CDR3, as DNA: TGTGCCAGCAGTGAAAGGAGGACAGGGTCTAATGGCTACACCTTC.